A selection of T cell receptor beta chains follows, all from one sample in a study of identical twins. A single record per CDR3 protein comes from TCRdb applying MiXCR to the 5' RACE reads. In the table there are around 510,000 distinct CDR3 sequences, around 15% of which are singletons. These sequences were also reported in another study, on yellow fever vaccine responses in identical twins.

Sequenced sample: CD4+ T cells sorted from blood. The receptor set was obtained from a woman between 18 and 30 years old in good health. Each CDR3 is given without its conserved first and last residue. Fields, in order: V gene, J gene, CDR3 protein.

v_call: TRBV29-1; j_call: TRBJ1-1; cdr3_aa: SVAMGANTEAF
v_call: TRBV18; j_call: TRBJ2-1; cdr3_aa: ASSPLPPRDNEQF
v_call: TRBV7-3; j_call: TRBJ1-1; cdr3_aa: ASSTHSVGEAF
v_call: TRBV3-1; j_call: TRBJ2-3; cdr3_aa: ASSQRLAGLDTQY
v_call: TRBV24-1; j_call: TRBJ2-7; cdr3_aa: ATKVQGITYEQY
v_call: TRBV11-2; j_call: TRBJ2-3; cdr3_aa: ASSLGTQSQY
v_call: TRBV7-6; j_call: TRBJ2-2; cdr3_aa: ASSLMAGANTGELF
v_call: TRBV7-9; j_call: TRBJ2-7; cdr3_aa: ASSYGQGGDEQY
v_call: TRBV5-1; j_call: TRBJ1-2; cdr3_aa: ASSVGGTGPNYGYT
v_call: TRBV5-1; j_call: TRBJ2-2; cdr3_aa: ASSLEPGGRGELF
v_call: TRBV29-1; j_call: TRBJ2-7; cdr3_aa: SVEDTAGHEHY
v_call: TRBV28; j_call: TRBJ2-7; cdr3_aa: ASSLSSSGSSYEQY
v_call: TRBV20-1; j_call: TRBJ2-2; cdr3_aa: SASGSGVTGELF
v_call: TRBV6-2/TRBV6-3; j_call: TRBJ1-1; cdr3_aa: ASSYPASRKEAF
v_call: TRBV12-3/TRBV12-4; j_call: TRBJ2-7; cdr3_aa: ASDGPDSSYEQY
v_call: TRBV28; j_call: TRBJ2-3; cdr3_aa: ASSLPGDLDTQY
v_call: TRBV5-1; j_call: TRBJ2-5; cdr3_aa: ASSLGPRDRTETQY
v_call: TRBV20-1; j_call: TRBJ1-3; cdr3_aa: SARDSGNTIY
v_call: TRBV12-3/TRBV12-4; j_call: TRBJ2-7; cdr3_aa: ASSPRQVSYEQY
v_call: TRBV6-1; j_call: TRBJ2-7; cdr3_aa: ASSPGTFNSYEQY
v_call: TRBV12-3/TRBV12-4; j_call: TRBJ2-3; cdr3_aa: ASSLVWID
v_call: TRBV7-2; j_call: TRBJ2-3; cdr3_aa: ASSLMIPDTQY
v_call: TRBV27; j_call: TRBJ2-1; cdr3_aa: ASKSGLWEQF
v_call: TRBV12-3/TRBV12-4; j_call: TRBJ2-4; cdr3_aa: ATGLVAKNIQY
v_call: TRBV20-1; j_call: TRBJ2-7; cdr3_aa: SARTDTYEQY
v_call: TRBV6-2/TRBV6-3; j_call: TRBJ2-1; cdr3_aa: ASSYSGVAGGNEQF